This TCR beta chain was retrieved from a study of blood T cells in healthy people across ages. In germline, CDR1 is MNHNY, CDR2 SVGAGI (reference sequence). This CDR3 contains 13 residues. Primers used in a second PCR of roughly 7 to 11 cycles were a sample-barcoded 5' primer and a J-beta primer mix. TCRdb called the 5' RACE reads again in MiXCR, with one record for every CDR3 protein. The top ten clones hold 0.65% to 0.95% of a sample with about 1 million distinct CDR3 sequences, about 23% of them seen once. The sample was also linked to a second study, of T cells of mothers and their children. That report notes: Both sample barcodes and 2-4 random nucleotides came from the M1S primer of the second PCR. The study obtained over 8 million TCR beta CDR3 reads per mother and a few million per child.

The sample taken for sequencing was blood. The origin of this receptor is a girl aged 2-10 years in good health. V gene TRBV6-6 combines with J gene TRBJ2-5, with D possibly being TRBD1 or TRBD2 (5 bases each). The assigned J gene may be wrong: the sequence end matches TRBJ2-1 better. The CDR3, as DNA: TGTGCCAGCAGTAACGAGGGGCTTAATGAGCAGTTCTTC. Translation gives CASSNEGLNEQFF.